Sequencing of this TCR beta chain was carried out in a study of T cell responses to AZD1222 COVID-19 vaccine. Overall study findings and caveats: Breadth and depth of Spike-specific TCRs rose after two AZD1222 doses. Clonal diversity was possibly underestimated, and white British individuals and females predominated among donors. Distributed over spike, vaccine-associated CD4 TCRs predominated at 160-218 and 743-854.

In the case of this clone: Its target is unknown.

The CDR3 runs to 14 residues. CDR1 is MNHEY and CDR2 is SMNVEV in the germline V gene (reference sequence). V was pared by 6 bases and J by 10 bases, with 16 bases between. The data were produced by immunoSEQ multiplex PCR, yet TCRdb's version contains in-frame clones alone and is incomplete. The sample records roughly 200,000 clones, about 94% being singletons. The chain employs TRBV27 and TRBJ1-6; D not certain. This TCR was recovered from an adult who received the MenACWY meningococcal vaccine as a control. Material: peripheral blood, obtained 28 days after the second dose of the MenACWY control vaccine. The CDR3 sequence: CASSPGLRLSPLHF. The CDR3 nucleotides are TGTGCCAGCAGCCCCGGTTTGCGACTATCACCCCTCCACTTT.